This TCR beta chain originates from a study of blood T cell repertoires in COVID-19. J lost 6 bases, V lost 7 bases, and 6 bases had no gene match. The length of the CDR3 is 14 residues. Germline values: CDR1 LNHDA, CDR2 SQIVND (reference sequence). This clone was found a few times. Source study methods: Researchers report that nucleated cell counts were estimated from reference gene primer amplification. TCRdb's table, derived via immunoSEQ multiplex PCR, lists solely in-frame clones and lacks some. V and J calls and clone size are as listed in that table; D and trimming were resolved from the DNA. Of some 130,000 clones listed, approximately 80% are singletons.

The chain uses TRBV19 and TRBJ2-1, with 10 nucleotides matching TRBD2. Sequenced material: peripheral blood. This TCR was recovered from a woman older than 75 with acute or convalescent COVID-19. CDR3 sequence (DNA): TGTGCCAGTACCAGCGGGGGGGCCAGCAATGAGCAGTTCTTC. Encoded protein: CASTSGGASNEQFF.